This T cell receptor beta chain originates from a study of blood T cells in healthy people across ages. This clonotype was counted only a few times. PCR was performed a second time for about 7 to 11 cycles using a sample-barcoded 5' primer and a J-beta primer mix. TCRdb re-called the 5' RACE reads through MiXCR, storing one row per CDR3 protein. This sample carries roughly 900,000 distinct CDR3 sequences, around 30% of them seen once, and the ten largest clones take 15% to 20%. Germline CDR1 SEHNR, CDR2 FQNEAQ (reference sequence). CDR3 size: 8 residues. Trimming shortened V by 10 bases and J by 10 bases, and 2 bases separated the two germline ends.

V and J are TRBV7-9 and TRBJ1-6; no definite D call. The TCR was taken from a woman aged 80 or over in good health. The sequencing sample was made of blood. The CDR3 coding sequence is TGTGCCACGTCACCCCTCCACTTT. Translated, it gives CATSPLHF.